This T cell receptor beta chain appears in the sequencing data of a study of T-cell memory formation after mild COVID-19 (dated by TCRdb to the early 2020s). Looking at the study overall: Most TCR sequence clusters were specific to one of the two donors. In a couple of donors, T-cell clones that expanded and contracted after mild COVID-19 were tracked by sequencing TCRalpha and TCRbeta repertoires over time. The cohort comprised two young, previously healthy adult volunteers, one female and one male.

The sequencing machine was an Illumina NovaSeq 6000. Using 5'RACE with constant-segment primers, TCRalpha and TCRbeta cDNA libraries were constructed, with sample barcodes and unique molecular identifiers added in the process. Trizol reagent was used to extract RNA from every sample. Amplification of the libraries took two PCR steps, and the second step added a second sample barcode plus Illumina TruSeq adapters. The libraries were sequenced on an Illumina NovaSeq using 2 x 150 bp paired-end reads. The authors processed their data as follows. The reads were demultiplexed and collapsed into UMI-guided consensus sequences using migec v1.2.7. Using mixcr v2.1.11, the UMI consensuses were aligned to TRA and TRB V and J templates and assembled into clonotypes. Clonotypes were classified as expanded or contracted when called significant by both edgeR and NoisET, with noise models trained on biological replicates. edgeR calls used a false discovery rate-adjusted p below 0.01 and a log2 fold-change threshold of 1. PCA with hierarchical clustering of max-normalized trajectories of the 1000 most abundant clonotypes was used as exploratory dynamics analysis. The CD4 or CD8 phenotype of responding clones was assigned using the separately sequenced CD4+ and CD8+ repertoires. TCRdb took the public reads, trimmed them with fastp at Q25, ran MiXCR for clone calling and kept in-frame beta chains. Identical CDR3 protein sequences are pooled into one entry, listed with their most common genes and DNA. TCRdb, not the original authors, processed these V and J calls. The sample table shows roughly 150,000 distinct CDR3 sequences, and approximately 15% are seen once. The top ten hold around an eighth of the sample.

Results and caveats for the whole study, not just this receptor: SARS-CoV-2 specificity was not confirmed for the second-wave clones peaking on day 37. Some responding clones were detected in pre-infection memory, which suggested that pre-existing cross-reactive memory T cells had joined the SARS-CoV-2 response. Contracting CD4+ clones appeared mostly in the CM and EM memory subsets, whereas CD8+ clones were enriched in EMRA. Balanced CD4/CD8 phenotypes were observed for clones contracting from day 15 to 85, whereas a bias towards CD4+ was observed for a second wave of clones expanding from day 15 to 37. Only a couple of mild cases were covered in the study, and larger cohorts including severe cases with pre-infection samples were considered necessary.

Ficoll-Paque density gradient centrifugation was used to isolate PBMCs. There are a few counts of this clonotype. The antigen it binds to is not known. No base-level quality is on record; no much larger clone is a single base apart. This clonotype originated in an adult woman who had mild COVID-19 (a few samples of this study predate the infection). The sample titles of this study are shuffled in the database, so cell type and time point are left out; the donor was told from shared clones. Sequencing was done on a sample of PBMCs or a T cell subset sorted from them (not recorded which).

The sequence in DNA is TGTGCCAGCAGCTTGGCCCGACAGGGGGGATTCGCAGAGACCCAGTACTTC. Its protein reads: CASSLARQGGFAETQYF. The rearranged chain carries TRBV5-5 and TRBJ2-5; 9 junctional bases match TRBD1. Germline trimming amounts to 0 bases on V and 4 bases on J, with 10 as the count of junction bases outside the gene matches. From the cysteine up to the phenylalanine, the CDR3 has a length of 17 residues. Left in the record is the CDR3 DNA by itself, 51 bases read in frame from the first base. Looking up the germline V gene (reference sequence) yields CDR1 SGHKS and CDR2 YYEKEE.